The 25 T cell receptor beta chains below all came from one sample that was sequenced in a study of T cell responses to AZD1222 COVID-19 vaccine. Data came from immunoSEQ multiplex PCR; TCRdb stores just in-frame clones and leaves some out. The table records 130,000 to 150,000 clones, over 75% of them present only once. The starting material was peripheral blood, obtained on day 0 of AZD1222 vaccination. The origin of the receptors is an adult in good health.

The chain links TRBV12-3 or TRBV12-4 to TRBJ1-1; TRBD1 matches at 7 bases. The CDR3 runs to 13 residues. V shed 7 bases, J shed 6 bases, and the junction held 8 bases outside the gene matches. CDR3 DNA sequence: TGTGCCAGCATAGGACAGGCCGCGGCTGAAGCTTTCTTT. This translates into CASIGQAAAEAFF.

V is TRBV27 and J is TRBJ1-4; D is ambiguous. V was cut by 7 bases and J by 9 bases, with 15 bases left in between. The CDR3 runs 13 residues. Germline CDR1 is MNHEY and CDR2 is SMNVEV (reference sequence). CDR3 coding DNA: TGTGCCAGCAAGGACGGCTCTCTGCAAAAACTGTTTTTT. It yields the protein CASKDGSLQKLFF.

V usage is TRBV7-8 and J usage is TRBJ2-1, with TRBD2 matching 12 bases. The ends lost 8 bases at V and 5 bases at J; junction bases unmatched: 1. The germline gives CDR1 SGHVS, CDR2 FQNEAQ. The CDR3 is 13 residues long. The CDR3 loop reads CASRTSGNNEQFF. DNA of the CDR3: TGTGCCAGCCGGACTAGCGGGAACAATGAGCAGTTCTTC.

V and J are TRBV28 and TRBJ2-7; D is unresolved. The V gene's germline CDR1 is MDHEN and CDR2 SYDVKM. The CDR3 spans 11 residues. V was shortened by 6 bases and J by 4 bases, with 7 bases between the two germline ends. The CDR3 spells CASSPLYEQYF. CDR3 nucleotides: TGTGCCAGCAGCCCCCTATACGAGCAGTACTTC.

This clone was counted once. The chain couples TRBV6-2 or TRBV6-3 to TRBJ1-6; 7 bases are a match to TRBD1. The germline gives CDR1 MNHEY, CDR2 SVGEGT. Unmatched junction bases numbered 9, after V lost 6 bases and J lost 13 bases. The CDR3 is 13 residues long. CDR3 in DNA: TGTGCCAGCAGCGGACAGGTCACCCTTCCCCTCCACTTT. This sequence encodes CASSGQVTLPLHF.

This clone has only one observation. The rearrangement joins TRBV6-5 to TRBJ1-2; D may be TRBD1 (6 bases). Germline lookup yields CDR1 MNHEY and CDR2 SVGAGI. The CDR3 totals 14 residues. V lost 4 bases to trimming and J lost 3 bases, with 12 bases between them. The CDR3 DNA reads as TGTGCCAGCAGTTGGAACAGGGAACACTATGGCTACACCTTC. It translates to CASSWNREHYGYTF.

The chain employs TRBV6-5 and TRBJ1-2; 7 bases are a match to TRBD1. V shed 5 bases and J 4 bases; nucleotides not matched to a gene: 10. The germline V gene encodes CDR1 MNHEY and CDR2 SVGAGI. This CDR3 contains 15 residues. CDR3 coding DNA: TGTGCCAGCAGTCCCCCTCGACAGGGAGCCTATGGCTACACCTTC. Its protein product is CASSPPRQGAYGYTF.

This clone was recorded only once. The J gene is TRBJ2-1, the V gene TRBV9; D may match TRBD1 or TRBD2 (5 bases each). This CDR3 is 14 amino acids long. V lost 6 bases to trimming and J lost 5 bases, with 15 bases between them. Germline V lookup: CDR1 SGDLS, CDR2 YYNGEE. CDR3: CASTSGLADNEQFF. The CDR3 DNA reads as TGTGCCAGCACCTCAGGGCTAGCTGACAATGAGCAGTTCTTC. The full variable domain, completed using reference TRBV9 and TRBJ2-1, is DSGVTQTPKHLITATGQRVTLRCSPRSGDLSVYWYQQSLDQGLQFLIQYYNGEERAKGNILERFSAQQFPDLHSELNLSSLELGDSALYFCASTSGLADNEQFFGPGTRLTVL.

CDR3 in amino acids: CASSLARDRHGGYTF. CDR3 DNA sequence: TGTGCCAGCAGCTTGGCTAGAGACAGGCATGGAGGCTACACCTTC. This rearrangement joins TRBV5-6 to TRBJ1-2; TRBD1 might be the D (6 bases). CDR3 length equals 15 residues. Trimming cost V 0 bases and J 8 bases, with 17 bases left between them. From germline, CDR1 is SGHDT and CDR2 YYEEEE.

This chain joins TRBV30 and TRBJ1-1; a possible D gene is TRBD1 (5 bases). In germline, CDR1 is GTSNPN, CDR2 SVGIG (reference sequence). The CDR3 covers 12 residues. The germline V and J ends were trimmed by 5 bases and 3 bases, with 10 bases remaining between them. The CDR3 spells CAWQGYYTEAFF. CDR3 sequence (DNA): TGTGCCTGGCAGGGTTATTACACTGAAGCTTTCTTT.

This chain links TRBV6-1 with TRBJ1-4; 7 nucleotides match TRBD1. CDR1 MNHNS and CDR2 SASEGT come from the germline V gene. Trimming cost V 2 bases and J 7 bases; bases outside gene matches: 7. The CDR3 is made up of 15 amino acids. The DNA of the CDR3 is TGTGCCAGCAGTGAAACGACAGGGTGGGTTGAAAAACTGTTTTTT. This sequence encodes CASSETTGWVEKLFF.

The chain is built from TRBV27 and TRBJ1-5; 7 bases are a match to TRBD1. Germline trimming cut 6 bases from V and 5 bases from J; bases unmatched to any gene: 10. Germline loops: CDR1 MNHEY, CDR2 SMNVEV (reference sequence). The CDR3 sequence is 15 residues long. The CDR3 nucleotides read TGTGCCAGCAGCTATACAATCAGGGGGGATCAGCCCCAGCATTTT. It specifies CASSYTIRGDQPQHF.

This clone was detected only once. V usage is TRBV27 and J usage is TRBJ1-5; D is perhaps TRBD1 (6 bases). There are 15 residues in the CDR3. V was pared by 5 bases and J by 2 bases, with 13 bases between. The germline CDR1 and CDR2 sequences are MNHEY and SMNVEV (reference sequence). The CDR3 loop reads CASSISTGRNQPQHF. The CDR3 DNA reads TGTGCCAGCAGTATCTCGACAGGCCGCAATCAGCCCCAGCATTTT.

The table lists this clone with a count of one. The chain employs TRBV2 and TRBJ1-5; D is perhaps TRBD1 (6 bases). The CDR3 length is 16 residues. The germline V and J ends were trimmed by 4 bases and 0 bases, with 13 bases remaining between them. Germline V lookup: CDR1 SNHLY, CDR2 FYNNEI. CDR3 protein: CASSVWGASSNQPQHF. CDR3 sequence (DNA): TGTGCCAGCAGTGTGTGGGGGGCCAGTAGCAATCAGCCCCAGCATTTT.

The chain is built from TRBV2 and TRBJ2-3; D might be TRBD2 (6 bases). The CDR3 contains 14 residues. The V and J ends lost 4 bases and 5 bases respectively, with 13 bases between them. Germline V gene sequence: CDR1 SNHLY, CDR2 FYNNEI. CDR3: CASSVGSGIDTQYF. CDR3 sequence (DNA): TGTGCCAGCAGTGTAGGTAGCGGAATAGATACGCAGTATTTT.

Here the CDR3 reads CATSRVGGGTDTQYF. CDR3 sequence (DNA): TGTGCCACCAGCAGAGTTGGGGGCGGCACAGATACGCAGTATTTT. The chain has TRBV15 and TRBJ2-3; tentatively, D is TRBD1 (6 bases). Trimming took off 1 base at V and 1 base at J, with 9 bases between the two ends. The CDR3 extends over 15 amino acids. Germline values: CDR1 LNHNV, CDR2 YYDKDF (reference sequence).

The rearrangement joins TRBV7-2 to TRBJ2-7; the D gene is possibly TRBD2 (5 bases). The CDR3 covers 16 residues. The germline V gene has CDR1 SGHTA and CDR2 FQGNSA. V shed 5 bases and J shed 2 bases, with 19 bases lying between them. CDR3 sequence (DNA): TGTGCCAGCAGCACTAGGGTCGCCTCTGGCCCCTACGAGCAGTACTTC. This encodes CASSTRVASGPYEQYF.

This rearrangement joins TRBV14 to TRBJ2-7; weak D call: TRBD2 (6 bases). V was pared by 4 bases and J by 2 bases, with 9 bases between. The V gene's germline CDR1 is SGHDN and CDR2 FVKESK. This CDR3 comprises 13 residues. The CDR3, as DNA: TGTGCCAGCAGCCGGACTAATACCTACGAGCAGTACTTC. Translating gives CASSRTNTYEQYF.

The V call is TRBV5-8, the J call TRBJ2-7; D gene unclear. The CDR3 contains 11 residues. Germline CDR1 and CDR2: SGHTS and YDEGEE. Trimming took off 4 bases at V and 2 bases at J, with 4 bases between the two ends. CDR3 DNA: TGTGCCAGCAGCGGCGCCTACGAGCAGTACTTC. Translated: CASSGAYEQYF.

The V call is TRBV5-1, the J call TRBJ1-6; the D is unclear. V lost 4 bases and J 7 bases, leaving 9 bases between the germline ends. The CDR3 sequence is 13 residues long. Germline V gene data show CDR1 as SGHRS and CDR2 as YFSETQ. The CDR3 loop is CASSDDLNSPLHF. In DNA, the CDR3 is TGCGCCAGCAGCGACGACCTAAATTCACCCCTCCACTTT.

V gene TRBV5-1 combines with J gene TRBJ1-3; the D is unclear. The V end lost 1 base, the J end lost 2 bases, and 7 bases lay between the germline ends. The germline gives CDR1 SGHRS, CDR2 YFSETQ. The CDR3 runs 14 residues. For the CDR3, the DNA is TGCGCCAGCAGCTTGAACAGTCCTGGAAACACCATATATTTT. Translation gives CASSLNSPGNTIYF.

J is TRBJ1-4 and V is TRBV30; D might be TRBD1 (5 bases). Germline V CDR1 and CDR2: GTSNPN, SVGIG (reference sequence). This CDR3 contains 15 residues. Trimming took off 3 bases at V and 2 bases at J, with 13 bases between the two ends. The CDR3 region is CAWSYSGRTNEKLFF. CDR3 in DNA: TGTGCCTGGAGCTACTCGGGACGGACTAATGAAAAACTGTTTTTT.

The J gene is TRBJ2-3, the V gene TRBV5-4; 9 bases align to TRBD2. The CDR3 runs 13 residues. Germline V lookup: CDR1 SGHNT, CDR2 YYREEE (reference sequence). The V gene end was trimmed by 4 bases and the J gene end by 4 bases; junction bases not matched to a gene: 1. The CDR3 protein is CASSGTSSDTQYF. The CDR3 DNA sequence: TGTGCCAGCAGCGGGACTAGCTCAGATACGCAGTATTTT. The full variable domain, in which reference TRBV5-4 and TRBJ2-3 provide the parts outside the CDR3, is ETGVTQSPTHLIKTRGQQVTLRCSSQSGHNTVSWYQQALGQGPQFIFQYYREEENGRGNFPPRFSGLQFPNYSSELNVNALELDDSALYLCASSGTSSDTQYFGPGTRLTVL.

The genes are TRBV11-3 and TRBJ2-3; D may match TRBD1 or TRBD2 (5 bases each). The CDR3 sequence is 16 residues long. The ends were cut back, 6 bases at V and 4 bases at J, with 20 bases in the middle. Germline CDR1 reads SGHNT; CDR2 reads YENEEA. CDR3 nucleotides: TGTGCCAGCAGTAAAAACCCGGGACGTAAAGCAGATACGCAGTATTTT. Its protein is CASSKNPGRKADTQYF.

The chain uses TRBV6-6 and TRBJ1-1; D not resolved. In germline, CDR1 is MNHNY, CDR2 SVGAGI (reference sequence). The CDR3 extends over 12 amino acids. V was trimmed by 4 bases and J by 11 bases, leaving 14 bases between them. CDR3: CASSSRRVDAFF. Here the CDR3 DNA reads TGTGCCAGCAGTTCCCGACGGGTCGACGCTTTCTTT.